This TCR beta chain is drawn from a study of regulatory and conventional T cells in RAG deficiency. General study points: Sorted Omenn CD25-high CD127-low cells may not be bona fide Tregs.

Conventional CD4+ T cells were sorted from blood as CD25-low CD127-high cells. The assay was immunoSEQ multiplex PCR, and TCRdb's table has in-frame clones only and misses some. This table has around 25,000 clones, around 96% appearing once. The length of the CDR3 is 19 residues. The germline gives CDR1 GTSNPN, CDR2 SVGIG (reference sequence). The trim removed 1 base at V and 3 bases at J, leaving 18 bases unmatched. About this clone: Its antigen is as yet unknown.

These data were also filed under a second study, of regulatory T cells. This second report adds: Amplification used 52 TRBV primers and 13 TRBJ primers. In patients, unique TRB V-J pairs were restricted and V/J usage skewed, especially in Tregs.

The chain employs TRBV30 and TRBJ2-7, with 10 nucleotides matching TRBD1. The sequencing input was CD25- CD4+ T cells sorted from blood. The source is a human donor in good health. CDR3 DNA: TGTGCCTGGAGTGAAAGACTGAAGACCGGGACAGGGGAAATCTACGAGCAGTACTTC. Protein sequence: CAWSERLKTGTGEIYEQYF.